Listed below are T cell receptor beta chains from one sample, sequenced in a study of cytomegalovirus exposure and HLA in healthy donors. Profiled with immunoSEQ multiplex PCR; TCRdb holds only in-frame clones, not every one. The sample is made up of 100,000 or so clones, and the top ten hold 3% to 3.5% of it. The specimen was PBMCs. The receptors stem from a woman in her twenties or thirties in good health and CMV-seronegative. The CDR3 runs from the conserved cysteine through the conserved F or W. D genes are given only for firm matches. Clone size is stated in some rows and not others, as once, few, many or a class when expanded.

clone_size | d_call | j_call | v_call | cdr3_aa | cdr3_nt
. | . | TRBJ2-7 | TRBV29-1 | CSVLGDQGKSGSYEQYF | TGCAGCGTCCTCGGGGATCAGGGGAAGTCGGGTTCCTACGAGCAGTACTTC
. | TRBD2 | TRBJ2-1 | TRBV9 | CASSVSGGETVVGKEQFF | TGTGCCAGCAGCGTATCGGGGGGGGAGACCGTAGTCGGCAAAGAGCAGTTCTTC
. | TRBD1 | TRBJ1-1 | TRBV9 | CASSVGAGQGIAFF | TGTGCCAGCAGCGTAGGAGCTGGACAGGGGATAGCTTTCTTT
. | TRBD1 | TRBJ2-1 | TRBV4-2 | CASSQAGTGINVEQFF | TGTGCCAGCAGCCAAGCCGGGACAGGGATAAATGTTGAGCAGTTCTTC
. | . | TRBJ2-3 | TRBV7-9 | CASSSPSGPTDTQYF | TGTGCCAGCAGCTCCCCAAGCGGGCCCACAGATACGCAGTATTTT
. | . | TRBJ2-1 | TRBV4-1 | CASSRLTSLLEQFF | TGCGCCAGCAGCCGGCTAACTAGTCTCCTCGAGCAGTTCTTC
. | TRBD1 | TRBJ1-2 | TRBV10-3 | CAISVDREGGGYTF | TGTGCCATCAGTGTAGACAGGGAAGGTGGTGGCTACACCTTC
. | . | TRBJ1-2 | TRBV4-1 | CASSQEAGPTYGYTF | TGCGCCAGCAGCCAAGAGGCAGGTCCTACCTATGGCTACACCTTC
. | TRBD1 | TRBJ1-5 | TRBV7-9 | CASSLGQGNQPQHF | TGTGCCAGCAGCTTGGGACAGGGCAATCAGCCCCAGCATTTT
. | TRBD2 | TRBJ2-2 | TRBV7-9 | CASTPASGRDTGELFF | TGTGCCAGCACGCCGGCTAGCGGGAGGGACACCGGGGAGCTGTTTTTT
. | TRBD2 | TRBJ2-3 | TRBV27 | CASSLFQAGGTDTQYF | TGTGCCAGCAGTTTATTTCAGGCGGGGGGCACAGATACGCAGTATTTT
. | TRBD1 | TRBJ1-5 | TRBV27 | CASSLRQGGVQPQHF | TGTGCCAGCAGTTTACGACAGGGCGGAGTTCAGCCCCAGCATTTT
. | TRBD1 | TRBJ1-4 | TRBV6-1 | CASSESVGQGFEKLFF | TGTGCCAGCAGTGAAAGCGTGGGACAGGGTTTTGAAAAACTGTTTTTT
. | . | TRBJ1-1 | TRBV6-6 | CASSYSPGLNTEAFF | TGTGCCAGCAGTTACTCACCGGGATTGAACACTGAAGCTTTCTTT
. | TRBD1 | TRBJ1-2 | TRBV15 | CATSFPETGYYGYTF | TGTGCCACCAGCTTTCCGGAGACAGGGTATTATGGCTACACCTTC
. | . | TRBJ2-3 | TRBV4-1 | CASSPTASTDTQYF | TGCGCCAGCAGCCCGACAGCGAGCACAGATACGCAGTATTTT
. | TRBD1 | TRBJ1-6 | TRBV9 | CASSAQGAGYNSPLHF | TGTGCCAGCAGCGCCCAGGGGGCGGGCTATAATTCACCCCTCCACTTT
. | . | TRBJ1-5 | TRBV15 | CATSRGGGNQPQHF | TGTGCCACCAGCAGAGGGGGGGGCAATCAGCCCCAGCATTTT
. | TRBD2 | TRBJ2-5 | TRBV7-9 | CASSLAVSGGETQYF | TGTGCCAGCAGCTTAGCCGTTAGCGGGGGAGAGACCCAGTACTTC
. | . | TRBJ1-1 | TRBV14 | CASSQGVANMNTEAFF | TGTGCCAGCAGCCAAGGGGTAGCGAATATGAACACTGAAGCTTTCTTT
. | TRBD1 | TRBJ1-5 | TRBV6-6 | CASSRQTGTSNQPQHF | TGTGCCAGCAGTCGGCAGACAGGGACCAGCAATCAGCCCCAGCATTTT
. | TRBD2 | TRBJ2-1 | TRBV13 | CASSLGTSGINEQFF | TGTGCCAGCAGCTTAGGGACTAGCGGGATCAATGAGCAGTTCTTC
. | . | TRBJ2-3 | TRBV7-2 | CASSLSGDTQYF | TGTGCCAGCAGCTTATCCGGGGATACGCAGTATTTT
. | TRBD1 | TRBJ1-5 | TRBV27 | CASSFIAPGGYNSNQPQHF | TGTGCCAGCAGTTTCATCGCCCCAGGGGGCTATAATAGCAATCAGCCCCAGCATTTT
medium-sized | . | TRBJ2-6 | TRBV27 | CASSLYPGSGANVLTF | TGTGCCAGCAGTTTATATCCGGGCTCTGGGGCCAACGTCCTGACTTTC
. | TRBD1 | TRBJ1-2 | TRBV27 | CASRTRQGQNYGYTF | TGTGCCAGCAGAACCCGACAGGGGCAGAACTATGGCTACACCTTC
. | TRBD2 | TRBJ2-1 | TRBV4-1 | CASSREGSGGHNEQFF | TGCGCCAGCAGCCGCGAAGGTAGCGGGGGCCACAATGAGCAGTTCTTC
. | . | TRBJ1-4 | TRBV9 | CASSVRPGGEWEKLFF | TGTGCCAGCAGCGTTAGACCCGGGGGGGAGTGGGAAAAACTGTTTTTT
. | TRBD1 | TRBJ2-7 | TRBV11-1 | CASSFEGTAYEQYF | TGTGCCAGCAGCTTTGAGGGGACAGCCTACGAGCAGTACTTC
. | . | TRBJ1-1 | TRBV9 | CASSVVQNTEAFF | TGTGCCAGCAGCGTAGTACAAAACACTGAAGCTTTCTTT
. | . | TRBJ2-3 | TRBV5-4 | CASSSRQGSDTQYF | TGTGCCAGCAGCTCCCGCCAGGGATCAGATACGCAGTATTTT
. | TRBD1 | TRBJ2-2 | TRBV2 | CATRNRGRNGELFF | TGTGCCACCCGTAACAGGGGACGTAACGGGGAGCTGTTTTTT
. | . | TRBJ2-2 | TRBV2 | CASSEEAGESGELFF | TGTGCCAGCAGTGAAGAGGCAGGGGAGTCCGGGGAGCTGTTTTTT
. | . | TRBJ2-2 | TRBV5-4 | CASSLASGINTGELFF | TGTGCCAGCAGCTTGGCCAGCGGCATTAACACCGGGGAGCTGTTTTTT
. | TRBD2 | TRBJ2-4 | TRBV19 | CASSLLALAKNIQYF | TGTGCCAGTAGTTTACTAGCGCTAGCCAAAAACATTCAGTACTTC
. | . | TRBJ1-3 | TRBV14 | CASSLYTNSGNTIYF | TGTGCCAGCAGCTTATACACAAACTCTGGAAACACCATATATTTT
. | TRBD1 | TRBJ1-6 | TRBV5-4 | CASSMDRLYNSPLHF | TGTGCCAGCAGCATGGACAGGCTGTATAATTCACCCCTCCACTTT
. | . | TRBJ1-3 | TRBV19 | CASSIPGLGNTIYF | TGTGCCAGTAGTATCCCGGGACTTGGAAACACCATATATTTT
. | TRBD1 | TRBJ2-7 | TRBV10-3 | CAISESFFRTGAYEQYF | TGTGCCATCAGTGAGTCGTTTTTCAGGACAGGGGCCTACGAGCAGTACTTC
. | TRBD2 | TRBJ2-1 | TRBV19 | CASSIAASGRPIEQFF | TGTGCCAGTAGTATAGCTGCTAGCGGGAGACCTATTGAGCAGTTCTTC
. | . | TRBJ1-1 | TRBV30 | CACTDSMLGTEAFF | TGTGCCTGTACGGACAGTATGTTGGGTACTGAAGCTTTCTTT
. | . | TRBJ1-1 | TRBV6-5 | CASSYGGSSTEAFF | TGTGCCAGCAGTTACGGGGGGTCTAGCACTGAAGCTTTCTTT
. | TRBD1 | TRBJ1-6 | TRBV5-6 | CASSAVDRENSPLHF | TGTGCCAGCAGCGCGGTGGACAGGGAAAATTCACCCCTCCACTTT
. | . | TRBJ2-6 | TRBV4-2 | CASSQEWTGLSGANVLTF | TGTGCCAGCAGCCAAGAATGGACGGGATTGAGTGGGGCCAACGTCCTGACTTTC
. | TRBD1 | TRBJ2-3 | TRBV15 | CATSRERTGSSTDTQYF | TGTGCCACCAGCAGAGAGAGGACAGGTTCTAGCACAGATACGCAGTATTTT
. | . | TRBJ2-2 | TRBV19 | CASSDRRAGRTGELFF | TGTGCCAGTAGTGACCGTCGGGCGGGTCGCACCGGGGAGCTGTTTTTT
. | TRBD2 | TRBJ2-5 | TRBV19 | CASTLTSGLQETQYF | TGTGCCAGTACTTTGACTAGCGGGCTACAAGAGACCCAGTACTTC
. | . | TRBJ1-5 | TRBV15 | CATSRDGRGNQPQHF | TGTGCCACCAGCAGAGATGGCAGGGGTAATCAGCCCCAGCATTTT
. | . | TRBJ1-1 | TRBV5-5 | CASSLGAGTEAFF | TGTGCCAGCAGCTTGGGGGCGGGGACTGAAGCTTTCTTT
. | TRBD1 | TRBJ2-1 | TRBV30 | CAWTLAGGQYNEQFF | TGTGCCTGGACCTTAGCAGGGGGACAATACAATGAGCAGTTCTTC
. | . | TRBJ2-5 | TRBV7-9 | CASSLLLETQYF | TGTGCCAGCAGCTTACTTTTAGAGACCCAGTACTTC
. | TRBD2 | TRBJ2-7 | TRBV28 | CASSSPRTSGSYEQYF | TGTGCCAGCAGTTCCCCTAGGACTAGCGGTTCCTACGAGCAGTACTTC
. | . | TRBJ2-7 | TRBV6-1 | CASSSGLRYEQYF | TGTGCCAGCAGCTCTGGACTACGCTACGAGCAGTACTTC
. | . | TRBJ1-2 | TRBV5-4 | CASSLVANYGYTF | TGTGCCAGCAGCTTGGTAGCGAACTATGGCTACACCTTC
. | TRBD1 | TRBJ2-7 | TRBV29-1 | CSVGSRLTGAGEQYF | TGCAGCGTTGGTTCCCGCCTGACAGGGGCCGGCGAGCAGTACTTC